This T cell receptor (beta chain) comes out of a study of OX40 agonist ivuxolimab in advanced cancers. Per germline, CDR1 SGHRS and CDR2 YFSETQ. The CDR3 has 12 residues. V lost 4 bases, J lost 5 bases, and 9 bases lay in between. The table came from immunoSEQ multiplex PCR; TCRdb's copy has only in-frame clones and leaves some out. The table shows around 72,000 clones, with 70% to 90% occurring only once. The specimen comprised CD4+ or CD8+ T cells sorted from blood, sampled in a trial of the OX40 agonist ivuxolimab. The receptor's source is an adult with an advanced solid tumor such as melanoma, head and neck, liver or kidney cancer. This chain joins TRBV5-1 and TRBJ2-5; D might be TRBD1 (5 bases). CDR3 DNA: TGCGCCAGCAGCCCAGGGTCGGAGACCCAGTACTTC. Translating gives CASSPGSETQYF.